This TCR beta chain emerged from a study of regulatory T cells in long-lasting Graves disease. This sample's time point: newly diagnosed GD, antithyroid drugs for less than 3 months. With RNA extracted from PBMCs as input, the TCR library was made. This clonotype was picked up many times. Building the TCR beta libraries relied on iRepertoire HTBI primers, and CDR3 regions underwent Arm-PCR. TCRdb processed the multiplex PCR reads anew with MiXCR; each CDR3 protein has one entry. The data show over 350,000 distinct CDR3 sequences, about 14% seen once. The CDR3 has 15 residues. V trimming: 3 bases; J trimming: 6 bases; junction bases outside the gene matches: 6. CDR1 MDHEN and CDR2 SYDVKM come from the germline V gene. This sample was shared with a second study, whose subject was T cells in Graves' hyperthyroidism and ophthalmopathy.

The source was peripheral blood mononuclear cells (PBMCs), collected at new diagnosis, from a patient treated with antithyroid drugs. The chain joins TRBV28 to TRBJ1-2; 11 bases line up with TRBD1. This TCR came from a woman between 50 and 59 years old with Graves disease. DNA for the CDR3: TGTGCCAGCAGTTTCACGGACAGGGGGCAGGATGGCTACACCTTC. Protein product: CASSFTDRGQDGYTF.